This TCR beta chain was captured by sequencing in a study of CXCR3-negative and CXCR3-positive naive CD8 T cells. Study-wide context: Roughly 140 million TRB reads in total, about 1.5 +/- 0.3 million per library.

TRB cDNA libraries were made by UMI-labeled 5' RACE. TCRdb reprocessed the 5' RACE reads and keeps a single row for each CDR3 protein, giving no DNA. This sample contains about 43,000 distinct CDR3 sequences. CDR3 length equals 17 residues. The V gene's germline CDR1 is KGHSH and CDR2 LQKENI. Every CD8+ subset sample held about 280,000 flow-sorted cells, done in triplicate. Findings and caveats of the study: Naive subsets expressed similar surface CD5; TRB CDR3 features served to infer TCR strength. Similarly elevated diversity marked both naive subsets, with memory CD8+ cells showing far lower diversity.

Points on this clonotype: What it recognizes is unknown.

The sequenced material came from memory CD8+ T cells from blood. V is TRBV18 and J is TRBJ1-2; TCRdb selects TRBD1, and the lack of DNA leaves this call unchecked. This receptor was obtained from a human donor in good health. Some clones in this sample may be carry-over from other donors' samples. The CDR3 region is CASSRERHTGENYGYTF.